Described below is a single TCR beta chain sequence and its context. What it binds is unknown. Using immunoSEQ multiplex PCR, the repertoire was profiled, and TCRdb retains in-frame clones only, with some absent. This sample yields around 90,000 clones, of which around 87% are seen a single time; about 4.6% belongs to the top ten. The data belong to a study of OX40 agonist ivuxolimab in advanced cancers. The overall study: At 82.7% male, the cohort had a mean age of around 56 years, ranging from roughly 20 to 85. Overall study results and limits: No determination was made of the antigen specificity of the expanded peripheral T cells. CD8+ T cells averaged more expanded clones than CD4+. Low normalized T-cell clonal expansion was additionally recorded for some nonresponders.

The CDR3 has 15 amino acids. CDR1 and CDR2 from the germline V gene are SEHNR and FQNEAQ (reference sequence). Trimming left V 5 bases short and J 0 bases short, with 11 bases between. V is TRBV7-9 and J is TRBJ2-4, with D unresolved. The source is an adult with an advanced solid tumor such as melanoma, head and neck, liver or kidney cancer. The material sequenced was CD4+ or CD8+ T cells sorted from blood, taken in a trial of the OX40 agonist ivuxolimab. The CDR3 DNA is TGTGCCAGCAGCCGGATTAACTTAGCCAAAAACATTCAGTACTTC. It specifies CASSRINLAKNIQYF.